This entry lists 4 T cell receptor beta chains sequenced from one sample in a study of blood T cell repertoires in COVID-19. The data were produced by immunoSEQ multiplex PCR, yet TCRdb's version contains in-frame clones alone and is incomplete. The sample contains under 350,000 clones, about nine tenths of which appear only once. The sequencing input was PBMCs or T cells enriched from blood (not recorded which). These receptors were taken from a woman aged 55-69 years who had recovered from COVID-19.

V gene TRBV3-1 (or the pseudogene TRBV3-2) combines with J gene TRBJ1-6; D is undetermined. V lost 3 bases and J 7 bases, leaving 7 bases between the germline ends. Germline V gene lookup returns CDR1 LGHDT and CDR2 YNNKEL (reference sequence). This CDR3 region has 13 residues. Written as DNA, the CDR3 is TGTGCCAGCAGCCAGCCACAGAATTCACCCCTCCACTTT. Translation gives CASSQPQNSPLHF.

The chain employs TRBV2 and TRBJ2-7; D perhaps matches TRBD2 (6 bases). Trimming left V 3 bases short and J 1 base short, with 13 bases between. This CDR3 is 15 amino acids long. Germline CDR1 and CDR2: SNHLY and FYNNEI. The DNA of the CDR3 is TGTGCCAGCAGTGAGGGGGGATTGGAGTCCTACGAGCAGTACTTC. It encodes CASSEGGLESYEQYF.

Here the CDR3 DNA reads TGTGCCAGCAGCCCATCACCGACAGGGGAATTCGTAAACACCATATATTTT. It codes for CASSPSPTGEFVNTIYF. The chain carries TRBV7-6 and TRBJ1-3; 8 positions match TRBD1. Looked up from germline, CDR1 is SGHVS and CDR2 is FNYEAQ. This CDR3 has 17 amino acids. The trim removed 5 bases at V and 6 bases at J, leaving 15 bases unmatched.

CDR3 nucleotides: TGTGCCAGCTCACCGGAGGGGGCTGGGAGCAATCAGCCCCAGCATTTT. Translated, it gives CASSPEGAGSNQPQHF. This rearrangement joins TRBV18 to TRBJ1-5; 7 nucleotides align to TRBD1. Germline values: CDR1 KGHSH, CDR2 LQKENI. CDR3 size: 16 residues. Trimming at V came to 3 bases and at J to 1 base, leaving 6 bases not matched to a gene.